The 26 T cell receptor beta chains reported below all come from one sample, sequenced in a study of chemoradiotherapy in HPV16-positive cancers. Some clones are missing from TCRdb's copy, which holds only in-frame ones; the method was immunoSEQ multiplex PCR. The table lists fewer than 40,000 clones, just under 80% of them singletons. The sample consisted of blood, taken from a patient who underwent chemoradiotherapy. The receptors shown here come from a human donor with HPV-associated anogenital cancer.

The chain couples TRBV7-2 to TRBJ1-5; a possible D gene is TRBD1 (5 bases). This CDR3 region has 16 residues. Trimming removed 0 bases at V and 2 bases at J, with 11 bases between. Germline loops: CDR1 SGHTA, CDR2 FQGNSA. CDR3 sequence: CASSLAGVTGNQPQHF. As DNA, the CDR3 is TGTGCCAGCAGCTTAGCAGGGGTCACGGGCAATCAGCCCCAGCATTTT.

The V call is TRBV29-1, the J call TRBJ1-6, with D tentatively TRBD1 (6 bases). Trimming took off 6 bases at V and 7 bases at J, with 13 bases between the two ends. CDR1 and CDR2 from the germline V gene are SQVTM and ANQGSEA. The CDR3 has 13 amino acids. CDR3 nucleotides: TGCAGCGTCCGGGACACCGAAAATTCACCCCTCCACTTT. Translation: CSVRDTENSPLHF. The entire variable domain, with the rest obtained from reference TRBV29-1 and TRBJ1-6, is as follows: SAVISQKPSRDICQRGTSLTIQCQVDSQVTMMFWYRQQPGQSLTLIATANQGSEATYESGFVIDKFPISRPNLTFSTLTVSNMSPEDSSIYLCSVRDTENSPLHFGNGTRLTVT.

V usage is TRBV7-8 and J usage is TRBJ1-2; D remains unclear. Germline-derived CDR1 and CDR2 are SGHVS and FQNEAQ. Trimming removed 5 bases from V and 4 bases from J, with 8 bases in between. This CDR3 is 12 amino acids long. The CDR3, as DNA: TGTGCCAGCAGCCTTGGGAGCTATGGCTACACCTTC. Translation gives CASSLGSYGYTF.

The V call is TRBV28, the J call TRBJ1-1, with a possible D match to TRBD1 (5 bases). Deletions cut 3 bases from V and 1 base from J, with 12 bases between. This CDR3 is built from 15 residues. Per the germline V gene, CDR1 is MDHEN and CDR2 is SYDVKM. DNA for the CDR3: TGTGCCAGCAGTTTCGGGGGACGGACGAACACTGAAGCTTTCTTT. It codes for CASSFGGRTNTEAFF.

The rearrangement joins TRBV7-9 to TRBJ1-1; D is unresolved. Germline V lookup: CDR1 SEHNR, CDR2 FQNEAQ (reference sequence). V was shortened by 7 bases and J by 3 bases, with 12 bases between the two germline ends. The CDR3 covers 13 residues. The CDR3 reads CASILKGYTEAFF. The CDR3 bases are TGTGCCAGCATCCTTAAGGGCTACACTGAAGCTTTCTTT.

The chain combines TRBV18 with TRBJ2-1; D is possibly TRBD1 (5 bases). The CDR3 loop spans 15 amino acids. Trimming took 4 bases from V and 9 from J, leaving 19 bases between them. The V gene's germline CDR1 is KGHSH and CDR2 LQKENI. For the CDR3, the DNA is TGTGCCAGCTCACAGGTGGGGCAGGGTTTTGGTGAGCAGTTCTTC. It encodes CASSQVGQGFGEQFF.

This chain connects TRBV5-1 to TRBJ2-2; 7 bases agree with TRBD1. The CDR3 covers 16 residues. Germline loops: CDR1 SGHRS, CDR2 YFSETQ. Trimming took 3 bases from V and 1 from J; bases not matched to a gene: 6. The CDR3 protein is CASSSGTAMNTGELFF. The CDR3 DNA follows: TGCGCCAGCAGCTCCGGGACAGCGATGAACACCGGGGAGCTGTTTTTT.

The chain couples TRBV9 to TRBJ2-7, with D hard to call. From germline, CDR1 is SGDLS and CDR2 YYNGEE. Trimming took 0 bases from V and 2 from J, leaving 18 bases between them. This CDR3 has 17 residues. CDR3 sequence (DNA): TGTGCCAGCAGCGTAGATCCCGTGGGTGCGGAAACCTACGAGCAGTACTTC. Residues: CASSVDPVGAETYEQYF.

The chain is built from TRBV14 and TRBJ1-6; D might be TRBD1 (5 bases). The CDR3 has 19 residues. The V end was cut by 1 base, the J end by 11 bases, with 27 bases between. The germline gives CDR1 SGHDN, CDR2 FVKESK. The CDR3 nucleotides are TGTGCCAGCAGCCAAGTGGACGGCCGGAACCTGGTTAGGGGCGCACCCCTCCACTTT. Translated, it gives CASSQVDGRNLVRGAPLHF.

This sequence joins TRBV18 and TRBJ2-7; 12 bases fit TRBD1. The germline CDR1 and CDR2 sequences are KGHSH and LQKENI. The CDR3 has 17 amino acids. V was clipped by 4 bases and J by 7 bases; unmatched bases: 14. The CDR3 is CASSLDQPGQGAREQYF. CDR3 nucleotide sequence: TGTGCCAGCTCACTTGATCAACCGGGACAGGGGGCTCGGGAGCAGTACTTC.

This chain links TRBV7-8 with TRBJ1-2; D is unclear. The CDR3 is 13 amino acids. Germline V gene sequence: CDR1 SGHVS, CDR2 FQNEAQ. V shed 5 bases and J shed 8 bases, with 15 bases lying between them. CDR3 nucleotide sequence: TGTGCCAGCAGCACACCCACCCTCGGGGGCTACACCTTC. The encoded protein is CASSTPTLGGYTF.

This rearrangement joins TRBV7-8 to TRBJ2-7; D is uncertain. The CDR3 totals 13 residues. Trimming took off 2 bases at V and 3 bases at J, with 8 bases between the two ends. Germline values: CDR1 SGHVS, CDR2 FQNEAQ. The CDR3 DNA follows: TGTGCCAGCAGCTTAATGGCTGGCTACGAGCAGTACTTC. This gives the protein CASSLMAGYEQYF.

The chain uses TRBV27 and TRBJ2-3; D is undetermined. This CDR3 has 16 amino acids. Trimming pared 8 bases from V and 1 base from J, leaving 19 bases between. Germline CDR1 and CDR2: MNHEY and SMNVEV (reference sequence). The CDR3 region is CASLSLGSGGTDTQYF. CDR3 in DNA: TGTGCCAGCCTTTCGCTAGGGTCTGGAGGCACAGATACGCAGTATTTT.

This sequence joins TRBV29-1 and TRBJ1-5, with D maybe TRBD1 (5 bases). The V end was cut by 4 bases, the J end by 4 bases, with 11 bases between. Germline CDR1 SQVTM, CDR2 ANQGSEA. The CDR3 length is 13 residues. DNA of the CDR3: TGCAGCGTTGGTGGCGCAGGGAATCAGCCCCAGCATTTT. Its translation: CSVGGAGNQPQHF.

The chain is built from TRBV29-1 and TRBJ1-1; TRBD1 is a possible D gene (6 bases). This CDR3 has 13 residues. Germline loops: CDR1 SQVTM, CDR2 ANQGSEA. With 1 base removed from V and 1 base from J, the gap between germline ends came to 7 bases. The CDR3: CSVEGTANTEAFF. Here the CDR3 DNA reads TGCAGCGTTGAAGGGACAGCGAACACTGAAGCTTTCTTT.

The chain is built from TRBV5-6 and TRBJ1-1; tentative D call: TRBD1 (6 bases). Germline V gene data show CDR1 as SGHDT and CDR2 as YYEEEE. V was pared by 5 bases and J by 3 bases, with 14 bases between. This CDR3 spans 14 amino acids. The CDR3: CASSFLQGYTEAFF. As DNA, the CDR3 is TGTGCCAGCAGTTTCCTCCAGGGGTACACTGAAGCTTTCTTT.

The rearrangement joins TRBV6-1 to TRBJ2-4, with no clear D. This CDR3 is 14 amino acids long. Trimming removed 1 base at V and 7 bases at J, with 11 bases between. Germline V gives CDR1 MNHNS, CDR2 SASEGT. Here the CDR3 reads CASSEGGTWNIQYF. The CDR3 nucleotides read TGTGCCAGCAGTGAAGGAGGTACTTGGAACATTCAGTACTTC.

This chain joins TRBV7-2 and TRBJ2-1; 10 bases map to TRBD1. Germline trimming cut 5 bases from V and 5 bases from J; bases unmatched to any gene: 6. Germline V gene lookup returns CDR1 SGHTA and CDR2 FQGNSA. The CDR3 is made up of 15 amino acids. The CDR3 loop reads CASSTGTGAHNEQFF. DNA for the CDR3: TGTGCCAGCAGCACCGGGACAGGGGCCCACAATGAGCAGTTCTTC. The full variable domain, completed using reference TRBV7-2 and TRBJ2-1, is GAGVSQSPSNKVTEKGKDVELRCDPISGHTALYWYRQSLGQGLEFLIYFQGNSAPDKSGLPSDRFSAERTGGSVSTLTIQRTQQEDSAVYLCASSTGTGAHNEQFFGPGTRLTVL.

The V call is TRBV7-9, the J call TRBJ2-3; weak D call: TRBD1 (5 bases). This CDR3 has 16 residues. V was shortened by 4 bases and J by 1 base, with 15 bases between the two germline ends. Per germline, CDR1 SEHNR and CDR2 FQNEAQ (reference sequence). The CDR3 protein is CASSSTTGPGTDTQYF. In DNA, the CDR3 is TGTGCCAGCAGCTCCACAACAGGACCTGGCACAGATACGCAGTATTTT.

This clone was seen more than once but under ten times. V gene TRBV7-9 combines with J gene TRBJ1-6, with D unclear. CDR1 is SEHNR, CDR2 FQNEAQ, per germline (reference sequence). V lost 2 bases to trimming and J lost 3 bases, with 11 bases between them. This CDR3 comprises 16 residues. The CDR3 loop is CASSLSGAIYNSPLHF. The CDR3 DNA sequence: TGTGCCAGCAGCTTATCTGGCGCCATCTATAATTCACCCCTCCACTTT.

This clone has just one count. The CDR3 sequence: CASSFPGLAEFF. The CDR3 DNA is TGTGCCAGCAGCTTCCCGGGACTAGCGGAGTTCTTC. The genes are TRBV11-2 and TRBJ2-1; the match to TRBD2 covers 11 bases. From germline, CDR1 is SGHAT and CDR2 FQNNGV. The CDR3 is 12 residues long. V lost 3 bases to trimming and J lost 14 bases; unmatched junction nucleotides: 3.

This clone was observed a single time. The rearrangement joins TRBV6-5 to TRBJ1-6, with D possibly matching TRBD1 (5 bases). This CDR3 spans 15 amino acids. V gave up 0 bases and J gave up 9 bases, with 12 bases separating them. Germline V gene data show CDR1 as MNHEY and CDR2 as SVGAGI. The CDR3 DNA follows: TGTGCCAGCAGTTACTCCGCAGTCGGGGGTTCACCCCTCCACTTT. Protein sequence: CASSYSAVGGSPLHF.

The chain carries TRBV5-1 and TRBJ1-1; D unresolved. V was shortened by 0 bases and J by 0 bases, with 6 bases between the two germline ends. The CDR3 has 14 amino acids. The germline CDR1 and CDR2 sequences are SGHRS and YFSETQ. CDR3: CASSLAAMNTEAFF. Written as DNA, the CDR3 is TGCGCCAGCAGCTTGGCAGCCATGAACACTGAAGCTTTCTTT.

This clone was recorded only once. The chain combines TRBV2 with TRBJ2-7, with a possible D match to TRBD2 (5 bases). Germline V gene lookup returns CDR1 SNHLY and CDR2 FYNNEI. There are 12 residues in the CDR3. V was pared by 7 bases and J by 3 bases, with 10 bases between. The CDR3 loop is CASIGVGYEQYF. CDR3 in DNA: TGTGCCAGCATCGGGGTCGGCTACGAGCAGTACTTC.

The chain links TRBV5-1 to TRBJ1-4; no firm D call. The length of the CDR3 is 15 residues. Germline values: CDR1 SGHRS, CDR2 YFSETQ. Deletions cut 7 bases from V and 6 bases from J, with 19 bases between. The CDR3 DNA follows: TGCGCCAGCCACGCCCGCACGGGGAGTGATGAAAAACTGTTTTTT. This encodes CASHARTGSDEKLFF. The entire variable domain, with the rest obtained from reference TRBV5-1 and TRBJ1-4, is as follows: KAGVTQTPRYLIKTRGQQVTLSCSPISGHRSVSWYQQTPGQGLQFLFEYFSETQRNKGNFPGRFSGRQFSNSRSEMNVSTLELGDSALYLCASHARTGSDEKLFFGSGTQLSVL.

This rearrangement joins TRBV6-5 to TRBJ2-7, with D perhaps matching TRBD1 or TRBD2 (5 bases each). The CDR3 has 11 amino acids. Trimming removed 10 bases at V and 5 bases at J, with 12 bases between. Looked up from germline, CDR1 is MNHEY and CDR2 is SVGAGI. CDR3 sequence: CAIGTGHEQYF. CDR3 bases: TGTGCCATAGGGACGGGTCACGAGCAGTACTTC.